This T cell receptor beta chain was sequenced during a study of T cells in Graves' hyperthyroidism and ophthalmopathy. At the level of the study: Sampling of peripheral blood happened at initial diagnosis, prior to any treatment. General study points: Within blood appeared most thyroid clonotypes that had expanded above 0.001.

Uncontrolled infection, other autoimmune disease, pregnancy or lactation disqualified patients from enrolment. The PBMCs had their origin in 10 ml of fresh peripheral blood. Germline loops: CDR1 PRHDT, CDR2 FYEKMQ (reference sequence). This CDR3 has 16 residues. V was trimmed by 5 bases and J by 3 bases, leaving 18 bases between them. RNA transcripts yielded amplified TCR beta CDR3 regions. First-round RT-PCR with HTBI primers amplified the TCR CDR3 region. A single record per CDR3 protein comes from TCRdb applying MiXCR to the multiplex PCR reads. The table records 550,000 to 800,000 distinct CDR3 sequences, 15% to 20% of them present only once. About this clonotype itself: The antigen is unknown.

Sequences were obtained from blood. This sequence joins TRBV13 and TRBJ2-3; D possibly matches TRBD1 or TRBD2 (5 bases each). This TCR was sampled from a man aged 18 to 29 with Graves' hyperthyroidism. Written as DNA, the CDR3 is TGTGCCAGCAGCCAGTTGGGCAGGGACGAAACAGATACGCAGTATTTT. It translates to CASSQLGRDETDTQYF.